Each of the 7 T cell receptor beta chains below was sequenced from the same sample in a study of blood T cell repertoires in COVID-19. The data were produced by immunoSEQ multiplex PCR, yet TCRdb's version contains in-frame clones alone and is incomplete. The sample includes 200,000 to 250,000 clones, about four fifths of them seen just once. The sample consisted of PBMCs or T cells enriched from blood (not recorded which). The receptor set was obtained from a woman between 40 and 50 years old with acute COVID-19.

This rearrangement joins TRBV30 to TRBJ1-1; 7 nucleotides agree with TRBD1. This CDR3 has 11 residues. Trimming took 2 bases from V and 10 from J; bases not matched to a gene: 4. From germline, CDR1 is GTSNPN and CDR2 SVGIG (reference sequence). In DNA, the CDR3 is TGTGCCTGGAGTACGGGACAGCGAGCTTTCTTT. Its protein product is CAWSTGQRAFF.

This clone was observed a handful of times. The chain recombines TRBV7-2 with TRBJ2-2; D perhaps matches TRBD1 (6 bases). V lost 2 bases and J 3 bases, leaving 7 bases between the germline ends. The CDR3 has 14 amino acids. Germline values: CDR1 SGHTA, CDR2 FQGNSA. The CDR3 DNA follows: TGTGCCAGCAGCTTAAACAGGGACACCGGGGAGCTGTTTTTT. Translation gives CASSLNRDTGELFF.

The J gene is TRBJ1-1, the V gene TRBV12-3 or TRBV12-4; weak D call: TRBD1 (5 bases). V lost 4 bases and J lost 4, with 10 bases in between. This CDR3 comprises 13 residues. Written as DNA, the CDR3 is TGTGCCAGCAGTTCTGCCGGGGGCACTGAAGCTTTCTTT. Protein: CASSSAGGTEAFF.

This clone was detected once. The V gene is TRBV7-3, the J gene TRBJ2-3, with 7 bases identical to TRBD2. Trimming removed 5 bases from V and 0 bases from J; junction bases left unmatched: 5. CDR1 SGHTA and CDR2 FQGTGA come from the germline V gene. The CDR3 consists of 15 residues. The CDR3 reads CASSTRGVSTDTQYF. In DNA form, the CDR3 reads TGTGCCAGCAGCACACGGGGGGTTAGCACAGATACGCAGTATTTT.

CDR3 region: CASGLVASGGASGYTF. The CDR3, as DNA: TGTGCTAGTGGTTTGGTAGCGTCTGGAGGAGCCTCTGGCTACACCTTC. The gene calls are TRBV12-5 and TRBJ1-2, with D unclear. Between the trimmed V and J ends, which lost 0 bases and 7 bases, there was a span of 18 bases. Germline-derived CDR1 and CDR2 are LGHNT and FRNRAP. This CDR3 comprises 16 residues.

The rearrangement links TRBV30 to TRBJ1-2; 7 nucleotides line up with TRBD1. The CDR3 extends over 11 amino acids. Per germline, CDR1 GTSNPN and CDR2 SVGIG (reference sequence). Trimming took 8 bases from V and 8 from J; bases not matched to a gene: 8. DNA of the CDR3: TGTGCCGGGAAGGGGGCAGAAGGCTACACCTTC. Its protein product is CAGKGAEGYTF.

The chain employs TRBV19 and TRBJ1-5; D unclear. Germline V CDR1 and CDR2: LNHDA, SQIVND (reference sequence). Between the trimmed V and J ends, which lost 1 base and 6 bases, there was a span of 10 bases. This CDR3 spans 14 amino acids. The CDR3 nucleotides are TGTGCCAGTAGTATAGCCGGAGGCCCTCAGCCCCAGCATTTT. Its translation: CASSIAGGPQPQHF.